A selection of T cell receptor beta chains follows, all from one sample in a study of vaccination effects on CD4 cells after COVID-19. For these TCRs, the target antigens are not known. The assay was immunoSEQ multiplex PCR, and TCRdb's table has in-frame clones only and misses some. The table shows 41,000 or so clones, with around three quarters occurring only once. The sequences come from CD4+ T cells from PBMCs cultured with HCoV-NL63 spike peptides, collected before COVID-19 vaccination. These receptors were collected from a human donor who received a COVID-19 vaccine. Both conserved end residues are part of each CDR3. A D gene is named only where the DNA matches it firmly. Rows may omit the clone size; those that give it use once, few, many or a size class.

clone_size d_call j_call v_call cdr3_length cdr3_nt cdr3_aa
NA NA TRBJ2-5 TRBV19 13 TGTGCCAGTTCAGACAGGTCCGTAGAGACCCAGTACTTC CASSDRSVETQYF
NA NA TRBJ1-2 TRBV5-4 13 TGTGCCAGCAGCCAGGACAGAAACTATGGCTACACCTTC CASSQDRNYGYTF
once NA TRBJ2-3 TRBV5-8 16 TGTGCCAGCCCAGCTTGGGGCAGGGCCTACACAGATACGCAGTATTTT CASPAWGRAYTDTQYF
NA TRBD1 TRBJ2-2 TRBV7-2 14 TGTGCCACCAGGAGACAGGGGGCCGGCGGGGAGCTGTTTTTT CATRRQGAGGELFF
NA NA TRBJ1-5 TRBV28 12 TGTGCCAGCAGTTCCCAAAATCAGCCCCAGCATTTT CASSSQNQPQHF
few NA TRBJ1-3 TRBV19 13 TGTGCCAGTAGACCTATCTCTGGAAACACCATATATTTT CASRPISGNTIYF
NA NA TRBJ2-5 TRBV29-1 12 TGCAGCGCCGAAGGGGGAGAGGAGACCCAGTACTTC CSAEGGEETQYF
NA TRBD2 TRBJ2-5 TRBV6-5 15 TGTGCCAGCAGTTACAGCGGGGTTTACCAAGAGACCCAGTACTTC CASSYSGVYQETQYF
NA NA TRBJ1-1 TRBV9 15 TGTGCCAGCAGCACTTTGGGGCAGGGAGTCACTGAAGCTTTCTTT CASSTLGQGVTEAFF
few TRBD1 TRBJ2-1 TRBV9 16 TGTGCCAGCAGCGGATTCCGGGACAGGTTAATCACTGAGCAGTTCTTC CASSGFRDRLITEQFF